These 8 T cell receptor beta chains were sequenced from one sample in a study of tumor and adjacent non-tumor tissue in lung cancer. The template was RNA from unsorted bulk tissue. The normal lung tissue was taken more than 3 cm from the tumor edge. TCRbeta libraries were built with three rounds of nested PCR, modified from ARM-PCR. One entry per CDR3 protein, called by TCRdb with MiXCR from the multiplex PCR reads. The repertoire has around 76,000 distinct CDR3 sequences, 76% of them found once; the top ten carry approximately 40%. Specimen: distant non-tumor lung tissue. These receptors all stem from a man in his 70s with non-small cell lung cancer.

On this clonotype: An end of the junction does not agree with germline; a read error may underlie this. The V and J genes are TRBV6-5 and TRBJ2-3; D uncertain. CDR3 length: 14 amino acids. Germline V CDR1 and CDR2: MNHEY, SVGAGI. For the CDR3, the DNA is TGTGCCAGCAGTTACGGTGGTAGCACAGATACGCACTATTTT. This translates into CASSYGGSTDTHYF.

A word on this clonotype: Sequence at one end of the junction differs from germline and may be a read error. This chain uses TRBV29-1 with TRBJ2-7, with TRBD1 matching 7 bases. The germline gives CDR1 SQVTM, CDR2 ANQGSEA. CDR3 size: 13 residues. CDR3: CSVEGQRTYEQYF. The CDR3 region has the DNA TGCAGCGTTGAGGGACAGCGCACCTACGAGCAATACTTC.

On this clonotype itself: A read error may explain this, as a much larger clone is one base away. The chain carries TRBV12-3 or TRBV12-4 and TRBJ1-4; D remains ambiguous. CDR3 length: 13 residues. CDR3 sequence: CANSFSQEPELFF. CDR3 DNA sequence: TGTGCCAACAGTTTCTCTCAGGAGCCCGAACTGTTTTTT.

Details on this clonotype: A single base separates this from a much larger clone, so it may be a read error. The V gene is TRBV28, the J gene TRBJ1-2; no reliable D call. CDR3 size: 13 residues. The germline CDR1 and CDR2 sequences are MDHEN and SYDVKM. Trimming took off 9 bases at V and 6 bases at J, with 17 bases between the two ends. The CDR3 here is CARSAMSRDGYTF. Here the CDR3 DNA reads TGTGCCAGAAGTGCCATGTCTAGGGATGGCTACACCTTC.

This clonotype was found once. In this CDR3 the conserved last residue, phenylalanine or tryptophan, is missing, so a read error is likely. The CDR3 here is CASTYRETTYEQYL. The DNA for the CDR3 is TGTGCCAGCACCTACAGGGAAACGACCTACGAGCAGTACCTC. The genes are TRBV11-1 and TRBJ2-7; D may be TRBD1 (6 bases). The CDR3 extends over 14 amino acids. Germline V gene data show CDR1 as SGHAT and CDR2 as FQDESV (reference sequence). Trimming cost V 7 bases and J 2 bases, with 15 bases left between them.

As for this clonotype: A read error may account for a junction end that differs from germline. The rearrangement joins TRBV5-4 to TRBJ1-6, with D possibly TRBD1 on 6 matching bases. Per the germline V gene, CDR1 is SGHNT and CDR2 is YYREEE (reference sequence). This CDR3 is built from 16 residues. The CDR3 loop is CGSYSFGGLPDSPLHF. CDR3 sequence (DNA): TGTGGCAGCTACTCTTTCGGGGGGCTACCGGATTCACCCCTCCACTTT. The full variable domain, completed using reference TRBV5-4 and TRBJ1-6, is ETGVTQSPTHLIKTRGQQVTLRCSSQSGHNTVSWYQQALGQGPQFIFQYYREEENGRGNFPPRFSGLQFPNYSSELNVNALELDDSALYLCGSYSFGGLPDSPLHFGNGTRLTVT.

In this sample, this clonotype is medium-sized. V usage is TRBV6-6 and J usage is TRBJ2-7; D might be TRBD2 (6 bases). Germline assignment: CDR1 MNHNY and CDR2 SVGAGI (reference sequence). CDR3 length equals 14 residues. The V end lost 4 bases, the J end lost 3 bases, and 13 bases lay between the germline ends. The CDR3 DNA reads TGTGCCAGCAGTTTCCCGGGACTCAACTACGAGCAGTACTTC. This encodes CASSFPGLNYEQYF.

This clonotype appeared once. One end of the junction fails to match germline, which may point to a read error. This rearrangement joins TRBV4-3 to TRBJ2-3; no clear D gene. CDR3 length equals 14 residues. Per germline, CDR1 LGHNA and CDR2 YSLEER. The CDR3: CAGSRASYGDTQYF. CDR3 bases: TGCGCCGGCAGCCGAGCTAGTTACGGGGATACGCAGTATTTT.